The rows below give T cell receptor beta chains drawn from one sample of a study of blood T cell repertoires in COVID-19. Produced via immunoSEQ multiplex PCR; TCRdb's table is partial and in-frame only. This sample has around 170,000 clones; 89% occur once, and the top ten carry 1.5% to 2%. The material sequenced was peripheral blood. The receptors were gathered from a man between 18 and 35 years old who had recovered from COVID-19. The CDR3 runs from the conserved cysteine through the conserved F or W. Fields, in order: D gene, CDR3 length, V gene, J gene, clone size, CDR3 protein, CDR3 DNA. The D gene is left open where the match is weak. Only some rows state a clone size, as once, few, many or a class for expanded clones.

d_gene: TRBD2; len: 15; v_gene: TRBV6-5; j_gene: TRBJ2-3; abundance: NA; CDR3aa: CASSYSSSGSNTQYF; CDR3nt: TGTGCCAGCAGTTACTCCTCCAGCGGGAGCAATACGCAGTATTTT
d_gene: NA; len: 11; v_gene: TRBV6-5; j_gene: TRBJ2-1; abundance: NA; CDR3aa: CASSPQNEQFF; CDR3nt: TGTGCCAGCAGTCCCCAGAATGAGCAGTTCTTC
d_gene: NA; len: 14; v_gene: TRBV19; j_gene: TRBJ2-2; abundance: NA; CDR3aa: CASSWGPVTGELFF; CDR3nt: TGTGCCAGTAGTTGGGGGCCGGTCACCGGGGAGCTGTTTTTT
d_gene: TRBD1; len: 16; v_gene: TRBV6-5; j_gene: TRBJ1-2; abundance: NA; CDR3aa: CASSYTPGQGMGGYTF; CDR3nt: TGTGCCAGCAGTTACACCCCGGGACAGGGTATGGGTGGCTACACCTTC
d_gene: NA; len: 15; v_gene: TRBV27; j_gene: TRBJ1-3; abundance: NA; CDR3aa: CASSLTGISGNTIYF; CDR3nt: TGTGCCAGCAGTTTAACAGGTATCTCTGGAAACACCATATATTTT
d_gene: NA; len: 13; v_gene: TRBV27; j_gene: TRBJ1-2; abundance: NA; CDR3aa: CASSPRVSGGYTF; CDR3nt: TGTGCCAGCAGCCCTAGGGTGTCGGGAGGCTACACCTTC
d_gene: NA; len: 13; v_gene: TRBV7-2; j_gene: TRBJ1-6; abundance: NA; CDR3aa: CASSPRMLSPLHF; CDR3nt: TGTGCCAGCAGCCCCCGTATGTTATCACCCCTCCACTTT
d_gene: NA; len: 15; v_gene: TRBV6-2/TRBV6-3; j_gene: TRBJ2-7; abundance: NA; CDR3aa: CASSYSSDSSYEQYF; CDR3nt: TGTGCCAGCAGTTACTCCTCAGACAGCTCCTACGAGCAGTACTTC
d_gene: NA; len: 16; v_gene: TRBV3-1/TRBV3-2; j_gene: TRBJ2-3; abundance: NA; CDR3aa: CASSQGADSLTDTQYF; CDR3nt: TGTGCCAGCAGCCAAGGTGCTGACAGCCTCACAGATACGCAGTATTTT
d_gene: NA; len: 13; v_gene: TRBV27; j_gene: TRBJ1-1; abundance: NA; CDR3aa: CASSSQPNTEAFF; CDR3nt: TGTGCCAGCAGTTCACAACCGAACACTGAAGCTTTCTTT
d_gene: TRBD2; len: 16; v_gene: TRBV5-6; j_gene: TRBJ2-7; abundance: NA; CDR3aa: CASSLPRVAGDQGQYF; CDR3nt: TGTGCCAGCAGCCTGCCCCGGGTAGCGGGAGACCAGGGGCAGTACTTC
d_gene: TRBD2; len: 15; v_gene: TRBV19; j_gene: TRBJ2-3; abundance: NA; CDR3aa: CASTSGRTTTDTQYF; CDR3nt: TGTGCCAGTACTAGCGGGAGGACCACCACAGATACGCAGTATTTT
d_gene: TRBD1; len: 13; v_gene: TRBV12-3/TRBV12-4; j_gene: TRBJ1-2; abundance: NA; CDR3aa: CASRRDRGAGYTF; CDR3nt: TGTGCCAGCAGACGGGACAGGGGGGCTGGCTACACCTTC
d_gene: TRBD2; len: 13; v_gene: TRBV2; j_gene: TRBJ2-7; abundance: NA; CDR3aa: CASLPLAGGEQYF; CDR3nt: TGTGCCAGCCTTCCTCTAGCGGGAGGTGAGCAGTACTTC
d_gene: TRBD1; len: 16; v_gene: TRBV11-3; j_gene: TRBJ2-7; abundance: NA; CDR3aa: CASSPSTDRGLYEQYF; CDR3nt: TGTGCCAGCAGCCCCTCTACGGACAGGGGGCTCTACGAGCAGTACTTC
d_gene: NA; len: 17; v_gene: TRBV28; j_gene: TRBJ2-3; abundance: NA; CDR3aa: CASMGSTGVLGTDTQYF; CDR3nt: TGTGCCAGCATGGGGAGTACGGGGGTTTTGGGTACAGATACGCAGTATTTT
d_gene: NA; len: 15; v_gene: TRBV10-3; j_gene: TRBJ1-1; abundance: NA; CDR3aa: CAISARATTWTEAFF; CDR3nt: TGTGCCATCAGTGCCAGGGCTACAACATGGACTGAAGCTTTCTTT
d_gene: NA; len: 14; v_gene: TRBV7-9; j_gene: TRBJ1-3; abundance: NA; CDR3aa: CASSPGIAGNTIYF; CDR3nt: TGTGCCAGCAGCCCAGGGATAGCTGGAAACACCATATATTTT
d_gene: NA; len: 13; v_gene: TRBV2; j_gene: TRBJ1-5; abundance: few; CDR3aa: CACSLGPGQPQHF; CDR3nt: TGTGCCTGTTCCTTGGGCCCCGGACAGCCCCAGCATTTT
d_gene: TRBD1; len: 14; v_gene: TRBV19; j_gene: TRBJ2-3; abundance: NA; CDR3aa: CASTGTGDTDTQYF; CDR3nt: TGTGCCAGTACGGGGACAGGAGACACAGATACGCAGTATTTT
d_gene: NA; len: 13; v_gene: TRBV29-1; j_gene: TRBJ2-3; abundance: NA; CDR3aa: CSVGILSTDTQYF; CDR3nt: TGCAGCGTCGGGATTCTTAGCACAGATACGCAGTATTTT
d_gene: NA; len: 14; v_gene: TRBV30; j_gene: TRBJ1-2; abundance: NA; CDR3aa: CAWSITAGGYGYTF; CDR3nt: TGTGCCTGGAGCATAACGGCGGGGGGGTATGGCTACACCTTC
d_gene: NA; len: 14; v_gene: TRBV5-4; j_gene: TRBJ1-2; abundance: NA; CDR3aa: CASSLASQNYGYTF; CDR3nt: TGTGCCAGCAGCTTGGCCTCACAGAACTATGGCTACACCTTC
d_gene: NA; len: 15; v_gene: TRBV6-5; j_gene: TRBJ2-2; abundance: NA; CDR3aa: CASSYTAAPDIRLFF; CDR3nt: TGTGCCAGCAGTTACACAGCGGCCCCGGATATTAGACTGTTTTTT
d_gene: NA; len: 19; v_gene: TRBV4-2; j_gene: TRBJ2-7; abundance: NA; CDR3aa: CASSQDPPSGLARAYEQYF; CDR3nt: TGTGCCAGCAGCCAAGATCCGCCCTCGGGGCTAGCGAGGGCCTACGAGCAGTACTTC
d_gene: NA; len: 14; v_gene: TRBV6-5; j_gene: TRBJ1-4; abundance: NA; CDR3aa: CASSFTSTNEKLFF; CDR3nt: TGTGCCAGCAGTTTCACTTCAACTAATGAAAAACTGTTTTTT
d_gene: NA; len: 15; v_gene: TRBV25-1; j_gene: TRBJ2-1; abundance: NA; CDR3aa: CASSESRGIVDEQFF; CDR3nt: TGTGCCAGCAGTGAATCGAGGGGGATAGTAGATGAGCAGTTCTTC
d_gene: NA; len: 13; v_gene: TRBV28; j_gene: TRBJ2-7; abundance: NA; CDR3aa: CASSLGGTHEQYF; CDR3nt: TGTGCCAGCAGTTTAGGGGGGACTCACGAGCAGTACTTC
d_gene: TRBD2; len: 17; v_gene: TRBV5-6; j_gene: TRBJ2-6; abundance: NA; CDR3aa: CASSQTSGTAGANVLTF; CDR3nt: TGTGCCAGCAGCCAGACTAGCGGGACTGCTGGGGCCAACGTCCTGACTTTC
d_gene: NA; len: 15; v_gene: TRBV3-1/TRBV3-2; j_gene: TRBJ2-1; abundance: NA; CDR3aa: CASSQDTPASDEQFF; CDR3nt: TGTGCCAGCAGCCAAGACACCCCCGCTAGCGATGAGCAGTTCTTC
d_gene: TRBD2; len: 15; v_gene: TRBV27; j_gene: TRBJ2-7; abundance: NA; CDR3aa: CASSFGTSGSYEQYF; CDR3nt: TGTGCCAGCAGTTTTGGGACTAGCGGCTCCTACGAGCAGTACTTC
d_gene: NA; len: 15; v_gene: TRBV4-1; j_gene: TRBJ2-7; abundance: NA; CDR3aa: CASSQEGSRYYEQYF; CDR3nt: TGCGCCAGCAGCCAAGAAGGGAGTAGGTATTACGAGCAGTACTTC
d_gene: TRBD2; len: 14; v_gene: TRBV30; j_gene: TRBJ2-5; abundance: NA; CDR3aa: CAWRSLAGGETQYF; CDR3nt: TGTGCCTGGAGATCACTAGCGGGAGGGGAGACCCAGTACTTC
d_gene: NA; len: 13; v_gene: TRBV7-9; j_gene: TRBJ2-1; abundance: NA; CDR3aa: CASSLAGDNEQFF; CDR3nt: TGTGCCAGCAGCTTAGCAGGGGACAATGAGCAGTTCTTC
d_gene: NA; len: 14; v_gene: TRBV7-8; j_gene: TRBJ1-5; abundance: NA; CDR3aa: CASSLVQSNQPQHF; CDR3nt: TGTGCCAGCAGCTTAGTCCAGAGCAATCAGCCCCAGCATTTT